These T cell receptor beta chains were read from a single sample in a study of blood T cell repertoires in COVID-19. Clones were sequenced by immunoSEQ multiplex PCR, and TCRdb holds only the in-frame ones, with some missing. The sample records about 390,000 clones, 80% to 90% being singletons. Material: PBMCs or T cells enriched from blood (not recorded which). These receptors were obtained from a woman aged 45-59 years who had recovered from COVID-19. Each CDR3 is given with its conserved first and last residue. A D gene is named only where the DNA matches it firmly. Where a row states a size, it is once, few, many or the class of an expanded clone; other rows omit it.

clone_size	v_call	j_call	d_call	cdr3_aa	cdr3_nt
.	TRBV30	TRBJ1-5	TRBD1	CAWGQGYQPQHF	TGTGCCTGGGGACAGGGGTATCAGCCCCAGCATTTT
.	TRBV18	TRBJ2-2	.	CASTRGLDTGELFF	TGTGCCAGCACCAGGGGATTGGACACCGGGGAGCTGTTTTTT
.	TRBV2	TRBJ1-5	.	CASTGDGSQPQHF	TGTGCCAGCACCGGGGATGGCTCTCAGCCCCAGCATTTT
.	TRBV5-8	TRBJ1-1	.	CASSSGQNWANTEAFF	TGTGCCAGCAGCTCAGGACAAAATTGGGCGAACACTGAAGCTTTCTTT
.	TRBV2	TRBJ2-7	TRBD2	CASSASGEFYEQYF	TGTGCCAGCAGCGCTAGCGGGGAATTCTACGAGCAGTACTTC
.	TRBV27	TRBJ2-7	.	CASSLSGATYEQYF	TGTGCCAGCAGTTTATCGGGAGCGACCTACGAGCAGTACTTC
.	TRBV11-2	TRBJ1-2	TRBD1	CASSSGQGMGYGYTF	TGTGCCAGCAGCTCCGGACAGGGAATGGGCTATGGCTACACCTTC
few	TRBV7-2	TRBJ1-5	.	CASSLALGDGNQPQHF	TGTGCCAGCAGCTTAGCGCTAGGGGATGGCAATCAGCCCCAGCATTTT
.	TRBV30	TRBJ2-7	TRBD1	CAWSGDSYEQYF	TGTGCCTGGAGTGGGGACAGCTACGAGCAGTACTTC
.	TRBV30	TRBJ1-3	.	CAWSSEIGNTIYF	TGTGCCTGGAGCAGCGAAATTGGAAACACCATATATTTT
.	TRBV4-1	TRBJ2-1	TRBD2	CASSQGPSGGSYNEQFF	TGCGCCAGCAGCCAAGGGCCTAGCGGGGGTTCATACAATGAGCAGTTCTTC
.	TRBV28	TRBJ1-2	.	CASSLQRNYGYTF	TGTGCCAGCAGTCTACAGAGAAACTATGGCTACACCTTC
.	TRBV19	TRBJ1-1	.	CASSIDHLMNTEAFF	TGTGCCAGTAGTATAGATCATCTAATGAACACTGAAGCTTTCTTT
once	TRBV19	TRBJ1-5	.	CASSVQQGNQPQHF	TGTGCCAGTAGCGTCCAACAGGGAAATCAGCCCCAGCATTTT
.	TRBV18	TRBJ1-3	.	CASSQPGGTSGNTIYF	TGTGCCAGCTCACAACCCGGCGGCACCTCTGGAAACACCATATATTTT
.	TRBV6-5	TRBJ2-7	TRBD2	CASLPAGAPYEQYF	TGTGCCAGCCTCCCAGCGGGGGCCCCCTACGAGCAGTACTTC
.	TRBV19	TRBJ1-5	TRBD1	CASSTKTGGGIPPQHF	TGTGCCAGTAGTACGAAAACAGGGGGGGGTATACCGCCCCAGCATTTT
.	TRBV19	TRBJ2-7	TRBD1	CASSNPGQVAREQYF	TGTGCCAGTAGTAACCCCGGACAGGTGGCCCGCGAGCAGTACTTC
.	TRBV5-4	TRBJ1-1	.	CASSGGRNTEAFF	TGTGCCAGCAGCGGAGGCAGGAACACTGAAGCTTTCTTT
.	TRBV5-1	TRBJ1-5	.	CASSLDGGNQPQHF	TGCGCCAGCAGCTTGGACGGGGGAAATCAGCCCCAGCATTTT
.	TRBV14	TRBJ1-6	TRBD1	CASSFHTGTGDSPLHF	TGTGCCAGCAGCTTTCATACCGGGACAGGGGATTCACCCCTCCACTTT
.	TRBV5-8	TRBJ1-4	.	CASSSPAINEKLFF	TGTGCCAGCAGCTCCCCCGCTATTAATGAAAAACTGTTTTTT
once	TRBV2	TRBJ2-2	.	CACSSQATGELFF	TGTGCCTGTTCCTCCCAGGCCACCGGGGAGCTGTTTTTT
.	TRBV6-1	TRBJ2-7	.	CASSEGPGVAYEQYF	TGTGCCAGCAGTGAAGGCCCAGGCGTTGCTTACGAGCAGTACTTC
.	TRBV5-6	TRBJ2-5	.	CASSRLEGTQYF	TGTGCCAGCAGCAGACTAGAGGGGACCCAGTACTTC
.	TRBV5-8	TRBJ2-7	TRBD2	CASSPAGGASYEQYF	TGTGCCAGCAGCCCTGCGGGGGGGGCCTCCTACGAGCAGTACTTC
once	TRBV15	TRBJ1-6	.	CATSSLVRPSTSPLHF	TGTGCCACCAGCAGCCTAGTACGCCCTTCCACCTCACCCCTCCACTTT
.	TRBV7-3	TRBJ1-2	TRBD1	CASSLGQGYGYTF	TGTGCCAGCAGCTTGGGACAGGGCTATGGCTACACCTTC
.	TRBV28	TRBJ1-1	.	CASSSQGLEAFF	TGTGCCAGCAGTTCACAGGGTCTCGAAGCTTTCTTT
.	TRBV4-3	TRBJ2-1	TRBD1	CASSQDYDRVYNEQFF	TGCGCCAGCAGCCAAGATTACGACAGGGTCTACAATGAGCAGTTCTTC
.	TRBV4-1	TRBJ2-1	TRBD2	CASSRSTSGGYNEQFF	TGCGCCAGCAGCCGGTCGACTAGCGGGGGCTACAATGAGCAGTTCTTC
.	TRBV7-6	TRBJ2-7	TRBD1	CASSPRDRTYEQYF	TGTGCCAGCAGTCCCCGGGACAGGACCTACGAGCAGTACTTC
.	TRBV19	TRBJ1-2	TRBD1	CASTPHLGKQGGSGYTF	TGTGCCAGCACTCCCCACCTGGGGAAACAGGGGGGTTCGGGCTACACCTTC
.	TRBV5-4	TRBJ2-3	.	CASSFGGGGSDTQYF	TGTGCCAGCAGCTTTGGAGGGGGGGGTTCGGATACGCAGTATTTT
.	TRBV4-1	TRBJ1-1	.	CASSHSGHEAFF	TGCGCCAGCAGCCATTCAGGACACGAAGCTTTCTTT
once	TRBV7-2	TRBJ2-7	TRBD2	CASSLVLAGGYEQYF	TGTGCCAGCAGCTTAGTACTAGCGGGGGGGTACGAGCAGTACTTC
.	TRBV27	TRBJ1-1	TRBD1	CASRDCGAGGCTEAFF	TGTGCCAGCAGAGACTGCGGGGCAGGGGGCTGTACTGAAGCTTTCTTT
.	TRBV7-9	TRBJ2-6	.	CAITGSGANVLTF	TGTGCCATAACAGGGTCTGGGGCCAACGTCCTGACTTTC
.	TRBV21-1	TRBJ1-6	.	CASNPDRGDHNSPLHF	TGTGCCAGCAACCCGGACAGGGGGGACCATAATTCACCCCTCCACTTT
.	TRBV7-9	TRBJ2-2	TRBD2	CASSLSTSGGGELFF	TGTGCCAGCAGCTTATCTACTAGCGGGGGCGGGGAGCTGTTTTTT
.	TRBV18	TRBJ1-2	TRBD1	CASSPSGQEGYGYTF	TGTGCCAGCTCACCGTCCGGACAGGAAGGCTATGGCTACACCTTC
once	TRBV19	TRBJ1-1	TRBD1	CASSTRQGPVEAFF	TGTGCCAGTAGTACGAGACAGGGCCCCGTGGAAGCTTTCTTT
.	TRBV5-1	TRBJ2-1	.	CASSFSGGNEQFF	TGCGCCAGCAGCTTCTCAGGCGGGAATGAGCAGTTCTTC
.	TRBV5-1	TRBJ2-5	TRBD1	CASSPGQGRGFQYF	TGCGCCAGCAGCCCAGGACAGGGTAGGGGGTTTCAGTACTTC
few	TRBV3-1/TRBV3-2	TRBJ1-6	.	CASSHGGSGSPLHF	TGTGCCAGCAGCCATGGCGGGTCCGGTTCACCCCTCCACTTT
.	TRBV15	TRBJ1-2	.	CATSRATGPGYTF	TGTGCCACCAGCAGAGCCACAGGCCCCGGCTACACCTTC
.	TRBV7-9	TRBJ1-2	.	CASSLGTHPNGGYTF	TGTGCCAGCAGCTTAGGAACCCATCCAAACGGTGGCTACACCTTC
.	TRBV7-2	TRBJ2-7	.	CASSPFGAGAYEQYF	TGTGCCAGCAGCCCATTTGGGGCAGGAGCTTACGAGCAGTACTTC
.	TRBV7-2	TRBJ1-4	.	CASSLDRVGEKLFF	TGTGCCAGCAGCTTAGACAGGGTTGGTGAAAAACTGTTTTTT
.	TRBV4-1	TRBJ2-5	TRBD2	CASSQDGGAQETQYF	TGCGCCAGCAGCCAAGACGGGGGGGCCCAAGAGACCCAGTACTTC
.	TRBV2	TRBJ1-5	.	CASSDPRGSNQPQHF	TGTGCCAGCAGTGACCCCAGGGGTAGCAATCAGCCCCAGCATTTT
.	TRBV4-2	TRBJ1-6	.	CASSQYQLLSSYNSPLHF	TGTGCCAGCAGCCAATATCAACTCTTGAGCTCCTATAATTCACCCCTCCACTTT
.	TRBV10-3	TRBJ1-6	.	CAISRLWGRSPLHF	TGTGCCATCAGCCGACTTTGGGGCAGGTCACCCCTCCACTTT
.	TRBV6-1	TRBJ1-2	.	CASSEASRGLYGYTF	TGTGCCAGCAGTGAAGCAAGCAGGGGTCTCTATGGCTACACCTTC
.	TRBV19	TRBJ2-2	TRBD1	CASWRTGVTGELFF	TGTGCCAGTTGGAGGACAGGGGTCACCGGGGAGCTGTTTTTT